This entry features one T cell receptor (beta chain) sequence. In the original workflow: Estimation of nucleated cell counts was performed using reference gene primer amplification. This table comes from immunoSEQ multiplex PCR, and its TCRdb copy is limited to in-frame clones, with some not included. V, J and clone size are those of that table, while D and trimming were read from the DNA. The sample lists around 170,000 clones; roughly 84% were seen once. The data stem from a study of blood T cell repertoires in COVID-19. About the study: Italy, Spain and the United States were the sources of the convalescent and acute COVID-19 samples.

Germline lookup yields CDR1 SGHRS and CDR2 YFSETQ. CDR3 length equals 15 residues. V lost 0 bases and J lost 5, with 12 bases in between. The receptor comes from a man between 45 and 60 years old with active or convalescent COVID-19. The sequenced material came from peripheral blood. The chain joins TRBV5-1 to TRBJ2-1; D is possibly TRBD2 (5 bases). CDR3 DNA: TGCGCCAGCAGCTTGGTATTAGCGCGAAACAATGAGCAGTTCTTC. Its protein product is CASSLVLARNNEQFF.